The 3 T cell receptor beta chains given below trace back to one sample, sequenced in a study of CD8 T cells in ankylosing spondylitis. TCRdb re-called the 5' RACE reads with MiXCR, one entry per CDR3 protein. This table holds hundreds of thousands of distinct CDR3 sequences, 20% to 25% found once. Sample: blood, either unsorted or a sorted T cell fraction (not recorded which). These TCRs come from a male donor with ankylosing spondylitis or in good health (not recorded which).

This clonotype was seen a handful of times. V gene TRBV20-1 combines with J gene TRBJ1-3; D is perhaps TRBD1 (5 bases). V was pared by 0 bases and J by 0 bases, with 6 bases between. The CDR3 has 14 amino acids. Germline CDR1 reads DFQATT; CDR2 reads SNEGSKA (reference sequence). The CDR3 spells CSAREGGSGNTIYF. The CDR3 DNA is TGCAGTGCTAGAGAGGGGGGCTCTGGAAACACCATATATTTT.

This rearrangement joins TRBV27 to TRBJ1-2; possible D gene TRBD1, 5 bases. The CDR3 covers 15 residues. V was clipped by 0 bases and J by 8 bases, with 16 bases between them. Germline-derived CDR1 and CDR2 are MNHEY and SMNVEV (reference sequence). The CDR3 nucleotides read TGTGCCAGCAGTTTATCGGCGGGACCTTTCTCGGGCTACACCTTC. It codes for CASSLSAGPFSGYTF.

This clonotype was observed a few times. Here the CDR3 DNA reads TGCAGTACCCTTGTGGGAGTTTACAATGAGCAGTTCTTC. This sequence encodes CSTLVGVYNEQFF. V and J are TRBV20-1 and TRBJ2-1; possibly TRBD2 for D (5 bases). Germline CDR1 reads DFQATT; CDR2 reads SNEGSKA (reference sequence). The V end lost 8 bases, the J end lost 4 bases, and 15 bases lay between the germline ends. The CDR3 runs to 13 residues.